This TCR beta chain was recovered during a study of blood T cell repertoires in COVID-19. Using immunoSEQ multiplex PCR, the repertoire was profiled, and TCRdb retains in-frame clones only, with some absent. The sample lists approximately 170,000 clones; roughly nine tenths were seen once. CDR1 and CDR2 (germline): SGHVS, FQNEAQ. The CDR3 has 16 residues. V shed 5 bases, J shed 0 bases, and the junction held 5 bases outside the gene matches. V and J are TRBV7-8 and TRBJ2-2, with 8 bases that match TRBD2. The receptor comes from a woman in her sixties with COVID-19, enrolled during active disease. The sequenced sample consisted of peripheral blood. The CDR3 loop is CASSRGTRPNTGELFF. In DNA, the CDR3 is TGTGCCAGCAGCCGTGGGACTAGACCGAACACCGGGGAGCTGTTTTTT. Full variable domain (rest looked up from reference TRBV7-8 and TRBJ2-2): GAGVSQSPRYKVAKRGQDVALRCDPISGHVSLFWYQQALGQGPEFLTYFQNEAQLDKSGLPSDRFFAERPEGSVSTLKIQRTQQEDSAVYLCASSRGTRPNTGELFFGEGSRLTVL.